This T cell receptor (beta chain) originates from a study of blood T cell repertoires in COVID-19 (dated by TCRdb to 2019 to 2021). Background for the entire study: Samples from collaborators originated in the United States, Italy and Spain and spanned both the acute and convalescent phases of COVID-19. The dataset comprised deeply sampled blood TCRbeta repertoires from subjects exposed to, actively infected with, or recovered from COVID-19. A freely available public database, intended as a resource for researchers studying the immune response to SARS-CoV-2, is where the repertoires were released. The prospective study material was composed of cDNA or gDNA derived from T cells, B-cell-depleted T cells, or PBMCs. Where available, HLA class I and class II types were taken from metadata supplied by the sample provider and were not determined by assay-based typing. Nearly every sample came with metadata listing a de-identified subject ID, COVID-19 status, age in years and sex. The samples were drawn from the first 160 participants of the ongoing ImmuneRACE study and from about 1,200 subjects provided by 6 global collaborators.

General findings and caveats noted by the study authors: Clinical and demographic metadata were provided uncurated, with the amount varying by source and participant.

TCRbeta CDR3 regions were amplified from genomic DNA using the immunoSEQ Assay, a bias-controlled multiplex PCR. Concerning the study's data processing: The number of nucleated cells in each sample was estimated by amplification of reference gene primers within the assay. Sequence reads were collapsed and filtered to measure the absolute abundance of every unique TCRbeta CDR3 rearrangement. Productive Simpson clonality was computed per sample as the square root of Simpson's diversity index over productive rearrangements. This is the immuneACCESS table as TCRdb keeps it, with only in-frame sequences that have V and J called. A part of the clones is gone; compared with another copy, unresolved V genes explain less than half, and the rest is unexplained. Clonal size and the V and J genes are those of that table, whereas D and trimming came from the DNA. The sample table lists about 83,000 clones, approximately 81% of them with a count of one. The ten largest clones represent less than 20% of the sample.

Collaborating institutions collected whole blood in K2EDTA tubes following their own protocols. For TCRbeta analysis, collaborators shipped samples as frozen whole blood, isolated PBMCs, or DNA extracted from either of those sample types. Points on this clone: What this receptor recognizes is not known. Per-base qualities were not stored, and no clone one base away is much larger.

According to the germline V gene, CDR1 reads ENHRY and CDR2 reads SYGVKD. The germline V end is reduced by 8 bases and the J end by 4 bases; junction bases left unmatched: 20. Taken from cysteine to phenylalanine, the CDR3 has 19 residues. Only CDR3 DNA remains: 57 bases, in frame from the first base. The receptor was isolated from an elderly woman with acute or convalescent COVID-19. Material for sequencing was peripheral blood. The receptor chain draws on TRBV10-3 and TRBJ1-1, with 12 central nucleotides matching TRBD1. DNA sequence: TGTGCCATCTACCCCGGGACAGGGGGCGTCCATGGTCCCTCCACTGAAGCTTTCTTT. This gives the protein CAIYPGTGGVHGPSTEAFF.